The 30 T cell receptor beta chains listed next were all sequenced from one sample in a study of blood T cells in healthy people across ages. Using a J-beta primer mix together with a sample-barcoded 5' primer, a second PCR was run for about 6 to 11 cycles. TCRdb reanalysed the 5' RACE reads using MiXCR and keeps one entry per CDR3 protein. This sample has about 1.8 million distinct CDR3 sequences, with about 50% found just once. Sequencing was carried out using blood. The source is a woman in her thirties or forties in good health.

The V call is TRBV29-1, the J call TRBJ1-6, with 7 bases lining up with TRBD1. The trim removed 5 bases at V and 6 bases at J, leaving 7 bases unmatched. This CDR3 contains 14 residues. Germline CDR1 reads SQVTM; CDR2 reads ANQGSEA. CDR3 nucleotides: TGCAGCGTTCGCGAGACAGGGCGTAATTCACCCCTCCACTTT. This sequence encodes CSVRETGRNSPLHF.

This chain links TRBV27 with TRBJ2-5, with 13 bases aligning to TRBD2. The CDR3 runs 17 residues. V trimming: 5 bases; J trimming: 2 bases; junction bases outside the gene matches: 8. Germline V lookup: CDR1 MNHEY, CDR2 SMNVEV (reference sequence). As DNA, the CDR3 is TGTGCCAGCAGTGCGGGACTAGCGGGGCCGAGGCAAGAGACCCAGTACTTC. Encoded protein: CASSAGLAGPRQETQYF.

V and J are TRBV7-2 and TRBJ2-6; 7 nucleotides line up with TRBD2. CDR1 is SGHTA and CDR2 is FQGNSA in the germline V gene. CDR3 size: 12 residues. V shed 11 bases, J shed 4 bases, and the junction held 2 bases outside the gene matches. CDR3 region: CAPGGGANVLTF. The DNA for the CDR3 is TGTGCCCCGGGGGGAGGGGCCAACGTCCTGACTTTC.

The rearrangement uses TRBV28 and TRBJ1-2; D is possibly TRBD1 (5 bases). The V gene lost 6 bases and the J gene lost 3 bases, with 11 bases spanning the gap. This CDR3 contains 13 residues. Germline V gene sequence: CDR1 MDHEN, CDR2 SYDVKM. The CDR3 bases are TGTGCCAGCAGAATTGGGGCTGACTATGGCTACACCTTC. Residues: CASRIGADYGYTF.

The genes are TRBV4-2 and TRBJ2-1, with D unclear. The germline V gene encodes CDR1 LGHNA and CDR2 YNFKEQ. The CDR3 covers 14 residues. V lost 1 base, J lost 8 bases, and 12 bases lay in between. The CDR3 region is CASSQASEYYEQFF. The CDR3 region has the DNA TGTGCCAGCAGCCAAGCCTCGGAATATTATGAGCAGTTCTTC.

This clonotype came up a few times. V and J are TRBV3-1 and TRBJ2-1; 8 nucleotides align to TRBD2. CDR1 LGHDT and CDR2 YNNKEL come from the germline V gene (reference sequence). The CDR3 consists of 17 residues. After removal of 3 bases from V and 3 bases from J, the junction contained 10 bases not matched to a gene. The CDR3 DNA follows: TGTGCCAGCAGCCAGGCTCCCGGGACTAGTCACTACAATGAGCAGTTCTTC. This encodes CASSQAPGTSHYNEQFF.

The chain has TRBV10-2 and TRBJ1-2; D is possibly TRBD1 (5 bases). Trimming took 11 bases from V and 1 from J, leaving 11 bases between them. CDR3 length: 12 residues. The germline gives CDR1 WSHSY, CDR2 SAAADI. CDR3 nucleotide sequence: TGCGCCGGAGGGGTTTATAACTATGGCTACACCTTC. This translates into CAGGVYNYGYTF.

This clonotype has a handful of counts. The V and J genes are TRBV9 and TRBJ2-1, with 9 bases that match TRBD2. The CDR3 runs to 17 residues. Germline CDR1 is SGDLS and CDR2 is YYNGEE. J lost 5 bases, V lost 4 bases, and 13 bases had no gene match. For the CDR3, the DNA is TGTGCCAGCAGCCCCCGTATGGGCCTAGCGGGAAACAATGAGCAGTTCTTC. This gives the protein CASSPRMGLAGNNEQFF.

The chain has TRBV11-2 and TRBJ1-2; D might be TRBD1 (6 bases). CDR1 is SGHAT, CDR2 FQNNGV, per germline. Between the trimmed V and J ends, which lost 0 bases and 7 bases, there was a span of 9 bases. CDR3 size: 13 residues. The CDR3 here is CASSLDHRVGYTF. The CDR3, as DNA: TGTGCCAGCAGCTTAGATCACAGGGTTGGCTACACCTTC.

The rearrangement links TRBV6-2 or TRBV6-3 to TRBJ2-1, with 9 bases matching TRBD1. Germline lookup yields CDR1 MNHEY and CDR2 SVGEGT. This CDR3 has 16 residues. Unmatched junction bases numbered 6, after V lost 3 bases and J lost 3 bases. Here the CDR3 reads CASSYGGTGLYNEQFF. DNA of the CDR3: TGTGCCAGCAGTTATGGCGGGACAGGGCTCTACAATGAGCAGTTCTTC.

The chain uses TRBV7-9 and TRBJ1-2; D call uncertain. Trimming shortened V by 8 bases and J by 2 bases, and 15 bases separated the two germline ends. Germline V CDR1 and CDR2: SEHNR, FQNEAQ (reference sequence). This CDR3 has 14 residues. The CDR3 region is CASGLTSANYGYTF. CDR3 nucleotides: TGTGCCAGCGGCCTGACTTCAGCCAACTATGGCTACACCTTC.

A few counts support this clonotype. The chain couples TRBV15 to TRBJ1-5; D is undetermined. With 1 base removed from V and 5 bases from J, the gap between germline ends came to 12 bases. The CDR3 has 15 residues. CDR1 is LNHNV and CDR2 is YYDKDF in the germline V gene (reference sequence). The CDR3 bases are TGTGCCACCAGCAGAGGACAACTCCGGGATCAGCCCCAGCATTTT. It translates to CATSRGQLRDQPQHF.

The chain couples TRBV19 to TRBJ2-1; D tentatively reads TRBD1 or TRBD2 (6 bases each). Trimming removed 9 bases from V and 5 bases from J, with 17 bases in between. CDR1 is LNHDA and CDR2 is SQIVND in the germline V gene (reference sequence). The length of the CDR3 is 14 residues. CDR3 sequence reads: CASLGRRGNNEQFF. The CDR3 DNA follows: TGTGCCAGCTTGGGTCGGAGGGGGAACAATGAGCAGTTCTTC. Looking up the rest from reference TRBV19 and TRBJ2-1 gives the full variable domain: DGGITQSPKYLFRKEGQNVTLSCEQNLNHDAMYWYRQDPGQGLRLIYYSQIVNDFQKGDIAEGYSVSREKKESFPLTVTSAQKNPTAFYLCASLGRRGNNEQFFGPGTRLTVL.

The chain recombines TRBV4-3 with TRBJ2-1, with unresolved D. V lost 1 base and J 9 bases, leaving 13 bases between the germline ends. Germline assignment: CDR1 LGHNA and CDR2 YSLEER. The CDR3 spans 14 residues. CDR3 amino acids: CASSQARGMGEQFF. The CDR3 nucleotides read TGCGCCAGCAGCCAAGCGCGCGGAATGGGTGAGCAGTTCTTC.

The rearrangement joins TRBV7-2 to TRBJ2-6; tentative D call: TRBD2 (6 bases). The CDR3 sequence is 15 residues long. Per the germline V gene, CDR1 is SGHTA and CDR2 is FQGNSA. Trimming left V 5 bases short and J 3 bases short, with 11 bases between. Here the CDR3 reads CASSPPGDGANVLTF. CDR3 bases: TGTGCCAGCAGCCCCCCGGGAGATGGGGCCAACGTCCTGACTTTC.

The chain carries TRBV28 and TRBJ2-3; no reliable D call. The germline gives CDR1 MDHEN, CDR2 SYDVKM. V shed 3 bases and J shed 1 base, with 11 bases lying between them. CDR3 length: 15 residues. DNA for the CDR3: TGTGCCAGCAGTTTCGAACCCCATCGCACAGATACGCAGTATTTT. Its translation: CASSFEPHRTDTQYF.

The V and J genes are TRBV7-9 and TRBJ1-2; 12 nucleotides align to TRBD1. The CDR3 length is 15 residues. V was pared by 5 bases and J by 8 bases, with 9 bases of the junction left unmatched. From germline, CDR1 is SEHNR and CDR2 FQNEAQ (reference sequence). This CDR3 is CASSTGTGGFDGYTF. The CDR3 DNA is TGTGCCAGCAGCACCGGGACAGGGGGCTTTGACGGCTACACCTTC. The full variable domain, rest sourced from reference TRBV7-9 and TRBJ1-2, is DTGVSQNPRHKITKRGQNVTFRCDPISEHNRLYWYRQTLGQGPEFLTYFQNEAQLEKSRLLSDRFSAERPKGSFSTLEIQRTEQGDSAMYLCASSTGTGGFDGYTFGSGTRLTVV.

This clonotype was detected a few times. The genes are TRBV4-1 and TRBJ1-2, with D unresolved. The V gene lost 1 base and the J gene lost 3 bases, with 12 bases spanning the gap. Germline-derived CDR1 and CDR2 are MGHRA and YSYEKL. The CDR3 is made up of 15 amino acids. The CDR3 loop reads CASSQGVVADYGYTF. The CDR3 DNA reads TGCGCCAGCAGCCAAGGCGTCGTCGCAGACTATGGCTACACCTTC.

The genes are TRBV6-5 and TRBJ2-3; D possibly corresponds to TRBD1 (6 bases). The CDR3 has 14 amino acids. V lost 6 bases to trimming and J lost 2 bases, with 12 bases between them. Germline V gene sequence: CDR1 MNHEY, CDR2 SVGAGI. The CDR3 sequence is CASRPRQVTDTQYF. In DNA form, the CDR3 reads TGTGCCAGCAGGCCGAGACAGGTCACAGATACGCAGTATTTT.

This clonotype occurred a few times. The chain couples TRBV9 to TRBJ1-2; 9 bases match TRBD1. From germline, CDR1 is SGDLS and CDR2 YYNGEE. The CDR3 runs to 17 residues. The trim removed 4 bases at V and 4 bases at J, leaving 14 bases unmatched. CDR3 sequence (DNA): TGTGCCAGCAGCTCTCCGGCCGGGACAGGGAGTTTCTATGGCTACACCTTC. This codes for CASSSPAGTGSFYGYTF. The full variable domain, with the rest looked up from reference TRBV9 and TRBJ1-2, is DSGVTQTPKHLITATGQRVTLRCSPRSGDLSVYWYQQSLDQGLQFLIQYYNGEERAKGNILERFSAQQFPDLHSELNLSSLELGDSALYFCASSSPAGTGSFYGYTFGSGTRLTVV.

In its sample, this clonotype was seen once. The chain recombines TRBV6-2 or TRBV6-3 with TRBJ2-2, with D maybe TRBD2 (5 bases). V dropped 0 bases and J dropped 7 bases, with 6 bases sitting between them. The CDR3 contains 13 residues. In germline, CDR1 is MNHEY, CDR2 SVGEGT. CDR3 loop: CASSYSGVGELFF. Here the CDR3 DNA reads TGTGCCAGCAGTTACTCCGGGGTCGGGGAGCTGTTTTTT.

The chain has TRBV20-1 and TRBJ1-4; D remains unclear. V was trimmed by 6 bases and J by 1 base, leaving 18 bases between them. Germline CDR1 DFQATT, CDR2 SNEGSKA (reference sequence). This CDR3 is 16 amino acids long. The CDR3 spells CSAPDGPRGTNEKLFF. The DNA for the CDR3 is TGCAGTGCACCAGACGGACCCAGAGGAACTAATGAAAAACTGTTTTTT.

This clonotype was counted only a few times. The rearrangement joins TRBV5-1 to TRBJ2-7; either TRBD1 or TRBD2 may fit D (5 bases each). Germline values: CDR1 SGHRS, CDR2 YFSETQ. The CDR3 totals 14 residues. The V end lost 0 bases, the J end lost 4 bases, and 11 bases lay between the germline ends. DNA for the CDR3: TGCGCCAGCAGCTTGGAGAGGGGTACTTACGAGCAGTACTTC. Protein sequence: CASSLERGTYEQYF.

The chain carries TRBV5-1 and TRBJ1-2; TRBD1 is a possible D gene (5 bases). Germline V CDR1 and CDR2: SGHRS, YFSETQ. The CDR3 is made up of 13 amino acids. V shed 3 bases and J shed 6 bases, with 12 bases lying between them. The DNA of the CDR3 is TGCGCCAGCAGCTGGGCGGCAGGGAATGGCTACACCTTC. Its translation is CASSWAAGNGYTF.

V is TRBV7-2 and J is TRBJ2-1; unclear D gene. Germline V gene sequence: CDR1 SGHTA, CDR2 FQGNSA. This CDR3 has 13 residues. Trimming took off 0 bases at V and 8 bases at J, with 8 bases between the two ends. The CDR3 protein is CASSLAVVDEQFF. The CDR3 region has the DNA TGTGCCAGCAGCTTAGCGGTAGTGGATGAGCAGTTCTTC.

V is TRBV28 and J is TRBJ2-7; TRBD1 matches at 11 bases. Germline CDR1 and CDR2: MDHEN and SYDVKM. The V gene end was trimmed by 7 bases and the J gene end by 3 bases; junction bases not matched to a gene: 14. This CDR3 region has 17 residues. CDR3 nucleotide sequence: TGTGCCAGCACCCCACCGGGACAGGGGGTCGCAGACTACGAGCAGTACTTC. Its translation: CASTPPGQGVADYEQYF.

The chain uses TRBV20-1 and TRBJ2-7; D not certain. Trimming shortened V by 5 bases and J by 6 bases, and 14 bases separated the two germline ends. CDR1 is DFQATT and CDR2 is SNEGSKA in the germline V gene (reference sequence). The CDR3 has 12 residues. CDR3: CSAQLNLGEQYF. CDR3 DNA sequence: TGCAGTGCTCAATTAAACCTCGGCGAGCAGTACTTC.

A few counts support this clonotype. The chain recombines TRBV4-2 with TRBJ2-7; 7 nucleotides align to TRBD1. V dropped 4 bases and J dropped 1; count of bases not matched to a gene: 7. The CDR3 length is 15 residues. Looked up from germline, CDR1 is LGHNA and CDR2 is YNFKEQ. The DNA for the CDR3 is TGTGCCAGCAGCCTTGACCAGGGACAGTCCTACGAGCAGTACTTC. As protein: CASSLDQGQSYEQYF.

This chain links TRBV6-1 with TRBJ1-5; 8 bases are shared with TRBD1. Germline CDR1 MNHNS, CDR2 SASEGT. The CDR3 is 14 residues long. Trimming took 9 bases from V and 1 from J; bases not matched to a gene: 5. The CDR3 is CASSRDRSNQPQHF. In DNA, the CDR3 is TGTGCCAGTAGCCGGGACAGGAGCAATCAGCCCCAGCATTTT.

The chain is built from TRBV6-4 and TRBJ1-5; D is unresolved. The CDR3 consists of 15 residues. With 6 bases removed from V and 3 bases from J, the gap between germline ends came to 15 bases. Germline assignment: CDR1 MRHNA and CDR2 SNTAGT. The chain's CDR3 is CASSPEGPVNQPQHF. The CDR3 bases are TGTGCCAGCAGCCCCGAAGGTCCAGTCAATCAGCCCCAGCATTTT.